Listed here is a single T cell receptor (beta chain). These data originate in a study of blood T cell repertoires in COVID-19. The wider study: The United States, Italy and Spain provided the acute and convalescent COVID-19 samples. PBMCs, B-cell-depleted T cells, or T cells provided the cDNA or gDNA that made up the material.

CDR3 length: 16 amino acids. Germline CDR1 SGHRS, CDR2 YFSETQ. The junction had 2 bases not matched to a gene; V was cut back by 4 bases and J by 0 bases. In the study's own analysis: Amplification from reference gene primers served as the basis for estimated nucleated cell counts. Sequencing was performed with immunoSEQ multiplex PCR; in TCRdb, only in-frame clones are kept and a portion is missing. V, J and clone size reflect that table, while D and trimming were determined from the DNA. This repertoire shows almost 300,000 clones, approximately 86% found once; its top ten account for 1.3%. The gene calls are TRBV5-1 and TRBJ2-5, with 14 bases lining up with TRBD2. The sequence was obtained from a man between 65 and 80 years old with acute or convalescent COVID-19. Sequencing was performed on peripheral blood. Written as DNA, the CDR3 is TGCGCCAGCAGCCTGGGACTAGCGGGAGACCAAGAGACCCAGTACTTC. Residues: CASSLGLAGDQETQYF.